This is a list of T cell receptor beta chains from one sample in a study of T cells in Graves' hyperthyroidism and ophthalmopathy. MiXCR, applied by TCRdb to the multiplex PCR reads, yields one record per CDR3 protein. This table holds approximately 610,000 distinct CDR3 sequences, 15% to 20% found once. What was sequenced was blood. All receptors derive from a young woman with Graves' hyperthyroidism. Each CDR3 is given with its conserved first and last residue. The D gene is left open where the match is weak. Clone size, where shown, is once, few, many, or a class for clones that have expanded.

>TRBJ2-3|TRBD2|TRBV29-1|.
TGCAGCGTTGAAGTGGCTAGCGGGAGGGCTTTCACAGATACGCAGTATTTT
CSVEVASGRAFTDTQYF
>TRBJ2-2|TRBD1|TRBV7-9|.
TGTGCCAGCAGCTTAGCCGACAGGGGATTCTGGACCGGGGAGCTGTTTTTT
CASSLADRGFWTGELFF
>TRBJ1-4|TRBD1|TRBV11-3|.
TGTGCCAGCAGCCCCCGACCGGGACAGGGAGCAACTAATGAAAAACTGTTTTTT
CASSPRPGQGATNEKLFF
>TRBJ2-1|.|TRBV9|many
TGTGCCAGCAGCGTAGAGGGGGGGGCGAACAATGAGCAGTTCTTC
CASSVEGGANNEQFF
>TRBJ2-7|.|TRBV27|few
TGTGCCAGCAGTTTCGTTCGGAAGTCCGAGCAGTACTTC
CASSFVRKSEQYF
>TRBJ2-3|.|TRBV18|many
TGTGCCAGCCAGGGGCTAGGAACAGATACGCAGTATTTT
CASQGLGTDTQYF
>TRBJ2-7|.|TRBV20-1|.
TGCAGTGCTAGAGAGGGGGGACGGAGCTCCTACGAGCAGTACTTC
CSAREGGRSSYEQYF
>TRBJ2-2|TRBD1|TRBV4-1|few
TGCGCCAGCAGATTTTCCGACAGGGGGCAGTGGACCGGGGAGCTGTTTTTT
CASRFSDRGQWTGELFF
>TRBJ2-3|TRBD2|TRBV20-1|few
TGCAGTGCTAGAGAAGCCGGGACTAGCTCTAGCACAGATACGCAGTATTTT
CSAREAGTSSSTDTQYF
>TRBJ1-3|TRBD1|TRBV25-1|.
TGTGCCAGCAGTGAAATGGGACAGACGAGCTCTGGAAACACCATATATTTT
CASSEMGQTSSGNTIYF
>TRBJ2-1|.|TRBV28|.
TGTGCCAGCAGTTTGTATGGTGGGAAGGATGAGCAGTTCTTC
CASSLYGGKDEQFF
>TRBJ2-6|TRBD1|TRBV5-1|.
TGCGCCAGCAGCTTGGTGGGACAGGGGGCTCTCAGGGCCAACGTCCTGACTTTC
CASSLVGQGALRANVLTF
>TRBJ2-7|.|TRBV3-1|many
TGTGCCAGCAGCCAAGGCCAGGGGTACTCCTACGAGCAGTACTTC
CASSQGQGYSYEQYF
>TRBJ1-5|TRBD1|TRBV7-9|many
TGTGCCAGCAGCCCGCAGGGACAGTTAACTCCTCAGCCCCAGCATTTT
CASSPQGQLTPQPQHF
>TRBJ1-4|.|TRBV20-1|.
TGCAGTGCACGGAGGGGGGATCAAAAACTGTTTTTT
CSARRGDQKLFF
>TRBJ2-1|TRBD2|TRBV7-9|.
TGTGCCAGCAGCCCCCGGACTAGGATCGATGAGCAGTTCTTC
CASSPRTRIDEQFF
>TRBJ2-1|TRBD2|TRBV11-2|many
TGTGCCAGCAGCTTATTTCATTCGGGAGGGCCGAATCAGGGTCACAATGAGCAGTTCTTC
CASSLFHSGGPNQGHNEQFF
>TRBJ2-7|TRBD1|TRBV20-1|.
TGCAGTGCCAGTGACAGGGTAGGCTTTGCCCGCTACGAGCAGTACTTC
CSASDRVGFARYEQYF
>TRBJ1-1|.|TRBV20-1|few
TGCAGTGCGAGGGGCAGGGGAGGAACTGAAGCTTTCTTT
CSARGRGGTEAFF
>TRBJ2-7|.|TRBV20-1|few
TGCAGTGCTAGCAAGGGGCCCCCACTCGACTACGAGCAGTACTTC
CSASKGPPLDYEQYF
>TRBJ2-3|.|TRBV30|many
TGTGCCTGGGGGGGAGGATATACGCAGTATTTT
CAWGGGYTQYF
>TRBJ2-7|.|TRBV24-1|.
TGTGCCACCAGTGATCCGAACACTCGCAAGCAGTACTTC
CATSDPNTRKQYF
>TRBJ2-1|.|TRBV7-2|many
TGTGCCAGCAGCTTAAACCCCTCGGGGAATGAGCAGTTCTTC
CASSLNPSGNEQFF